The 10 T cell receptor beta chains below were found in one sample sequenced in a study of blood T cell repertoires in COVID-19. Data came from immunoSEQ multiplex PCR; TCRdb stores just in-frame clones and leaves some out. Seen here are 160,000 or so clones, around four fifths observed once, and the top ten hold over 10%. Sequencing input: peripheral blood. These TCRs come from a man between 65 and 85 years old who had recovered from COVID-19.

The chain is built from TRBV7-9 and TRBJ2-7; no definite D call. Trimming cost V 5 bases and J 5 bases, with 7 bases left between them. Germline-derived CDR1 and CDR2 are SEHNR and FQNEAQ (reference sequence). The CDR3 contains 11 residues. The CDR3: CASSDTNEQYF. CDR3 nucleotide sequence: TGTGCCAGCAGCGATACTAACGAGCAGTACTTC.

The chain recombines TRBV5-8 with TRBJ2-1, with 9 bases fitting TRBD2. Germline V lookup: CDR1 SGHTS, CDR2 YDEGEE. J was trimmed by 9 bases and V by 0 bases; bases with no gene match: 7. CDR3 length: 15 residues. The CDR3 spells CASSLAAGGLSEQFF. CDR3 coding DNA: TGTGCCAGCAGCTTGGCGGCGGGAGGGCTCAGTGAGCAGTTCTTC.

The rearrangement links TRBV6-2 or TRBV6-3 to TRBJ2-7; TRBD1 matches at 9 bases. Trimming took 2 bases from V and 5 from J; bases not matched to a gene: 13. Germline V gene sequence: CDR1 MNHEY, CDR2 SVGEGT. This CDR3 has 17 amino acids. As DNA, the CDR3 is TGTGCCAGCAGTTACAAACCTTTTAGGGACAGGGATCACGAGCAGTACTTC. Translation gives CASSYKPFRDRDHEQYF.

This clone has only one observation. The CDR3 here is CASSLLAIAGGPPGELFF. The CDR3 DNA reads TGTGCCAGCAGCTTATTGGCGATAGCGGGAGGGCCACCCGGGGAGCTGTTTTTT. The chain couples TRBV5-6 to TRBJ2-2; the match to TRBD2 covers 11 bases. This CDR3 is built from 18 residues. J gave up 6 bases and V 2 bases, and 12 bases lay outside the gene matches. CDR1 is SGHDT and CDR2 is YYEEEE in the germline V gene.

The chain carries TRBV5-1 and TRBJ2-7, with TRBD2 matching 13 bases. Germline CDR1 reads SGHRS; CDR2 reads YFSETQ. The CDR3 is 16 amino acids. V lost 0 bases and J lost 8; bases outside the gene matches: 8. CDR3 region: CASSLDGTSGNSQQYF. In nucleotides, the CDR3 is TGCGCCAGCAGCTTGGATGGGACTAGCGGGAATTCCCAGCAGTACTTC.

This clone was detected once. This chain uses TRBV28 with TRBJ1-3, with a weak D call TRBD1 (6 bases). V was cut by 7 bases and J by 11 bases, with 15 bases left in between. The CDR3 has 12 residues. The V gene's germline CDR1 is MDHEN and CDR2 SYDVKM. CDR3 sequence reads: CASTRDTSPIYF. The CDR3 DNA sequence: TGTGCCAGCACCAGGGACACCTCCCCCATATATTTT.

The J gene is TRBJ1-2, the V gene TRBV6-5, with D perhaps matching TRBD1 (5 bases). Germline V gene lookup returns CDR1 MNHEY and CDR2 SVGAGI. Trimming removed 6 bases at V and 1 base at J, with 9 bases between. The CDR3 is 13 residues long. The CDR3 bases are TGTGCCAGCAGGCCGACAGATAACTATGGCTACACCTTC. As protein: CASRPTDNYGYTF.

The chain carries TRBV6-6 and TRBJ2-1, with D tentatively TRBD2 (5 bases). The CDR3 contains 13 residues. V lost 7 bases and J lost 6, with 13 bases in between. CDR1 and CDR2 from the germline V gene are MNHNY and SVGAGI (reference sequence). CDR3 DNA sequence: TGTGCCAGCAACCCCCAGCGGCCCAATGAGCAGTTCTTC. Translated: CASNPQRPNEQFF.

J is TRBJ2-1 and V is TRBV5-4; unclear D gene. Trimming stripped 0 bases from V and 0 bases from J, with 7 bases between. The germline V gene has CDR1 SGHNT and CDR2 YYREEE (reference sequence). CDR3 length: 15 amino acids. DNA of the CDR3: TGTGCCAGCAGCTTGGCCAACAGCTCCTACAATGAGCAGTTCTTC. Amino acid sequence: CASSLANSSYNEQFF. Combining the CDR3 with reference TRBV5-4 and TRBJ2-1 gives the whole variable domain ETGVTQSPTHLIKTRGQQVTLRCSSQSGHNTVSWYQQALGQGPQFIFQYYREEENGRGNFPPRFSGLQFPNYSSELNVNALELDDSALYLCASSLANSSYNEQFFGPGTRLTVL.

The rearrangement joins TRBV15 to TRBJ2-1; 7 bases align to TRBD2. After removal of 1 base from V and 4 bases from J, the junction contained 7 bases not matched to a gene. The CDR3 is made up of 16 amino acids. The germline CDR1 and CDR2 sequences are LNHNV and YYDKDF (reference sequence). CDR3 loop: CATSRVRQAGYNEQFF. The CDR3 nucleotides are TGTGCCACCAGCAGAGTGCGACAAGCGGGATACAATGAGCAGTTCTTC.